Listed below are T cell receptor beta chains from one sample, sequenced in a study of TIL therapy for anti-PD-1-resistant metastatic lung cancer. Profiled with immunoSEQ multiplex PCR; TCRdb holds only in-frame clones, not every one. The sample shows more than 90,000 clones, roughly 65% of them seen only once. The sample consisted of tumor tissue, taken at baseline. Source of these receptors: a person between 30 and 79 years old with non-small cell lung cancer. Each CDR3 is given without its conserved first and last residue. Size is omitted from some rows. Given values are once, few, many or a class for expanded clones.

V gene	J gene	clone size	CDR3 protein
TRBV7-3	TRBJ1-1	-	ASSSDREFRADTEAF
TRBV7-2	TRBJ1-2	-	ASSLGFSGSYGYT
TRBV27	TRBJ2-7	-	ASSLLADRVHEQY
TRBV6-1	TRBJ2-3	-	ASSGRGTSGGYTQY
TRBV5-1	TRBJ2-5	-	ASSLDGGHETQY
TRBV28	TRBJ2-4	-	ASSRPPPIGVLGIQY
TRBV5-1	TRBJ2-6	-	ASSLEPWDSGANVLT
TRBV18	TRBJ2-3	once	ASSPSLPDTQY
TRBV19	TRBJ2-3	-	ASSRREPQDTQY
TRBV7-7	TRBJ2-5	-	ASSPKGLAEGEETQY
TRBV6-5	TRBJ2-5	-	ASSYSSGKSETQY
TRBV6-2/TRBV6-3	TRBJ2-7	-	ASSQPGLGSGEQY
TRBV6-5	TRBJ2-7	-	ASSYSTGTVNEQY
TRBV2	TRBJ2-7	-	ASGGRGRHEQY
TRBV30	TRBJ1-4	-	AWSVTGGAGKLF
TRBV7-9	TRBJ1-1	-	ASSLDGDREAF
TRBV15	TRBJ1-5	many	ATSRDRWSNQPQH
TRBV7-2	TRBJ1-2	once	ASSEDRGRAYGYT
TRBV19	TRBJ2-7	-	ASSTLASSYEQY
TRBV12-3/TRBV12-4	TRBJ2-5	-	ASSPRQETQY
TRBV9	TRBJ2-2	-	ASSVLTGGELF
TRBV4-1	TRBJ2-1	-	ASSRRGQLYTPEVYNEQF
TRBV2	TRBJ1-5	few	ASSPLRGDSGNSNQPQH
TRBV18	TRBJ1-5	once	ASSPWGARNQPQH
TRBV7-8	TRBJ2-6	few	ASSLPNLLRERSGANVLT
TRBV6-5	TRBJ1-5	-	ASSYRGRPKGQPQH
TRBV7-6	TRBJ2-1	once	ASSMRLAGRNEQF
TRBV21-1	TRBJ1-5	-	ASTLGFVVYSNQPQH
TRBV30	TRBJ2-7	-	AWSAGGGSYEQY
TRBV19	TRBJ1-2	-	ASAIGQVYGYT
TRBV7-9	TRBJ1-4	-	ASSPRIAEKLF
TRBV29-1	TRBJ1-4	-	SVAAGGNEKLF
TRBV7-8	TRBJ1-5	-	ASSLAGGSQPQH
TRBV5-1	TRBJ2-7	-	ASSLAPGTVSYEQY